A selection of T cell receptor beta chains follows, all from one sample in a study of T-cell reconstitution after alpha-beta-depleted transplantation in children. From the PCR reads, TCRdb called clonotypes with MiXCR, one entry per CDR3 protein. The sample lists about 91,000 distinct CDR3 sequences; 8% to 9% were seen once. The sequences come from PBMCs from the stem cell graft donor, collected from the stem cell graft. All receptors derive from a human donor who donated a stem cell graft to a child with congenital amegakaryocytic thrombocytopenia. Both conserved end residues are trimmed from each CDR3. The order of the fields is CDR3 protein, CDR3 length, J gene, V gene, clone size. Clone size is not always given. Where it is, it says once, few, many or a class for expanded clones.

ASSAEVTYNEQF,12,TRBJ2-1,TRBV18,many
ASSPRLAGGYNEQF,14,TRBJ2-1,TRBV18,many
ASSYGQEQPQH,11,TRBJ1-5,TRBV11-1,.
ASSLGTSGSRRKF,13,TRBJ2-1,TRBV28,many
SAEDSSGANVLT,12,TRBJ2-6,TRBV20-1,many
ASSYRDLNIQY,11,TRBJ2-4,TRBV6-5,many
ASSQEVANTGELF,13,TRBJ2-2,TRBV3-1,many
ASSTDSPKDTQY,12,TRBJ2-3,TRBV5-1,many
ASSFSGGRYNEQF,13,TRBJ2-1,TRBV28,many
ASSPTSGGDEQF,12,TRBJ2-1,TRBV7-7,.